This T cell receptor (beta chain) comes out of a study of blood T cell repertoires in COVID-19. Under the authors' procedure: Amplified reference gene primers provided the basis for estimating nucleated cell counts. Data came from immunoSEQ multiplex PCR; TCRdb stores just in-frame clones and leaves some out. V and J calls and clone size are as listed in that table; D and trimming were resolved from the DNA. This table holds roughly 200,000 clones, roughly 75% found once. This CDR3 comprises 10 residues. The sequence derives from a man aged 65 to 85 with active or convalescent COVID-19. The material sequenced was peripheral blood. The chain carries TRBV21-1 and TRBJ2-7; the D segment call TRBD2 is taken from the table without a DNA check. TRBV21-1 is deemed a pseudogene. The CDR3 DNA follows: TGTGCCAGCATCCTACCCCAGCAGTACTTC. Protein sequence: CASILPQQYF.